Listed below are T cell receptor beta chains from one sample, sequenced in a study of shared clonotypes between healthy human individuals. TCRdb's copy holds only in-frame clones and misses some; the assay was immunoSEQ multiplex PCR. The sample has 2 million to 2.5 million clones, about 94% seen once; the top ten hold less than 0.15%. Sequencing input: naive CD4+ T cells sorted from blood. The receptors stem from a man younger than 30 in good health. CDR3s include the opening cysteine and the closing phenylalanine or tryptophan. Each record gives: clone size, D gene, V gene, CDR3 length, J gene, CDR3 DNA, CDR3 protein. The D gene is left open where the match is weak. Clone size is shown for a subset of rows, as once, few, many or a class of expanded clone.

>-|-|TRBV29-1|16|TRBJ2-5
TGCAGCGTTGAAGGGGTCCAGGGATTATTCCAAGAGACCCAGTACTTC
CSVEGVQGLFQETQYF
>-|-|TRBV27|15|TRBJ2-7
TGTGCCAGCAGTTTCAGAACGGGGGTCTCCTACGAGCAGTACTTC
CASSFRTGVSYEQYF
>-|-|TRBV6-5|14|TRBJ2-7
TGTGCCAGCACCCCCCAGGGGATTGAGAGGGAGCAGTACTTC
CASTPQGIEREQYF
>-|TRBD2|TRBV5-6|17|TRBJ2-2
TGTGCCAGCAGCCCAGGGACTAGCGGGAGAGGGACCGGGGAGCTGTTTTTT
CASSPGTSGRGTGELFF
>-|-|TRBV6-5|15|TRBJ2-7
TGTGCCAGCAGCGCCGGGACGGGTAGCTCCTACGAGCAGTACTTC
CASSAGTGSSYEQYF
>-|TRBD1|TRBV2|14|TRBJ1-2
TGTGCCAGCAGTGGACAGGGGAGGCGAGATGGCTACACCTTC
CASSGQGRRDGYTF
>-|-|TRBV20-1|11|TRBJ2-7
TGCAGTGCTAGATTATTCTCGGAGCAGTACTTC
CSARLFSEQYF
>-|-|TRBV5-4|13|TRBJ2-2
TGTGCCAGCAGGTCACAGGACCCCGGGGAGCTGTTTTTT
CASRSQDPGELFF
>-|TRBD1|TRBV10-3|17|TRBJ2-1
TGTGCCATCAGTGAGTCCGGGACAGGCGTAGCGGAGAATGAGCAGTTCTTC
CAISESGTGVAENEQFF
>-|-|TRBV6-5|15|TRBJ2-7
TGTGCCAGCACCACCGACAGGCCCGGGGGCTACGAGCAGTACTTC
CASTTDRPGGYEQYF
>-|TRBD2|TRBV18|15|TRBJ2-5
TGTGCCAGCTCACCGGGGGGGACGTACCAAGAGACCCAGTACTTC
CASSPGGTYQETQYF
>once|-|TRBV9|16|TRBJ2-3
TGTGCCAGCAGCGTCGAGGACAATCCTAGCACAGATACGCAGTATTTT
CASSVEDNPSTDTQYF
>-|TRBD2|TRBV28|16|TRBJ2-7
TGTGCCAGCAGTGGGGCGGGGGGCACAACTTACTACGAGCAGTACTTC
CASSGAGGTTYYEQYF
>-|TRBD1|TRBV5-1|15|TRBJ2-1
TGCGCCAGCAGCTTTGGGACAGGGAATTACAATGAGCAGTTCTTC
CASSFGTGNYNEQFF
>-|-|TRBV7-2|15|TRBJ2-5
TGTGCCAGCAGCTTAGTTTCGGGAGTAAAAGAGACCCAGTACTTC
CASSLVSGVKETQYF
>-|-|TRBV7-8|14|TRBJ2-7
TGTGCCAGCAGCTTAGAATCCCGGACCTACGAGCAGTACTTC
CASSLESRTYEQYF
>-|TRBD1|TRBV10-3|16|TRBJ1-1
TGTGCCATCAGTGAGTTTTCGGGACAGGCGAACACTGAAGCTTTCTTT
CAISEFSGQANTEAFF
>-|-|TRBV4-2|15|TRBJ1-1
TGTGCCAGCAGCCAAGACGCAGGGTGGAACACTGAAGCTTTCTTT
CASSQDAGWNTEAFF
>-|-|TRBV27|13|TRBJ1-2
TGTGCCAGCAGTTTAGGGCAGGGCTATGGCTACACCTTC
CASSLGQGYGYTF
>-|TRBD1|TRBV28|15|TRBJ1-5
TGTGCCAGCAGCTTGGGACAGGGGAGTGGGAAGCCCCAGCATTTT
CASSLGQGSGKPQHF
>-|TRBD1|TRBV29-1|13|TRBJ2-7
TGCAGCGTTGCGACAGGGGGCGTCAGCGAGCAGTACTTC
CSVATGGVSEQYF